The T cell receptor beta chain under discussion was sequenced for a study of T-cell reconstitution after alpha-beta-depleted transplantation in children. Preparing the TCRbeta library involved the use of unique molecular identifiers. One entry per CDR3 protein results from TCRdb running MiXCR on the PCR reads. The sample has more than 450,000 distinct CDR3 sequences, around 19% seen once. This CDR3 has 16 amino acids. Losses at the gene ends were 0 bases for V and 3 bases for J; bases not matched to a gene: 1. This TCR came from a human donor who donated a stem cell graft to a child with acute lymphoblastic leukemia. The material sequenced was PBMCs from the stem cell graft donor, taken from the stem cell graft. The rearrangement links TRBV12-3 or TRBV12-4 to TRBJ2-1; TRBD2 aligns across 11 bases. The CDR3 loop reads CASSLATSGVYNEQFF. The CDR3, as DNA: TGTGCCAGCAGTTTAGCGACTAGCGGGGTCTACAATGAGCAGTTCTTC.